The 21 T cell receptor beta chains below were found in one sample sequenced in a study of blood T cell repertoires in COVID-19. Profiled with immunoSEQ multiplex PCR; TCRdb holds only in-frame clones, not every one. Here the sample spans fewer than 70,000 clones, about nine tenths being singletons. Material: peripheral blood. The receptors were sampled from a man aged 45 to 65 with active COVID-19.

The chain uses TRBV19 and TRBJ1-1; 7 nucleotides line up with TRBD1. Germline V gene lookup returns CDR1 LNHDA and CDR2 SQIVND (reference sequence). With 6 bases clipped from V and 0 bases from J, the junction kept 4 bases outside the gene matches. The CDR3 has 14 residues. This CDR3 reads CASSTGAMNTEAFF. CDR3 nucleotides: TGTGCCAGTAGCACAGGGGCCATGAACACTGAAGCTTTCTTT.

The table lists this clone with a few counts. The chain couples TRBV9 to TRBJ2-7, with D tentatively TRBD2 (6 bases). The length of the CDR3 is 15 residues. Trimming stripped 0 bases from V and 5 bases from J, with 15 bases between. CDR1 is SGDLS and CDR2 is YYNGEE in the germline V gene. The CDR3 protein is CASSVAGLPLDEQYF. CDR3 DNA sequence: TGTGCCAGCAGCGTAGCCGGACTACCCCTTGACGAGCAGTACTTC.

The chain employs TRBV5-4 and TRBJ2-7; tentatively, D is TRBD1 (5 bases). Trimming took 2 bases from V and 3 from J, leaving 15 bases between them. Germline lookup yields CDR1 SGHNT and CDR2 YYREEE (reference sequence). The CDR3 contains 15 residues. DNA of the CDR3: TGTGCCAGCAGCTTCCGACAGTTGCGCGACTACGAGCAGTACTTC. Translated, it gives CASSFRQLRDYEQYF.

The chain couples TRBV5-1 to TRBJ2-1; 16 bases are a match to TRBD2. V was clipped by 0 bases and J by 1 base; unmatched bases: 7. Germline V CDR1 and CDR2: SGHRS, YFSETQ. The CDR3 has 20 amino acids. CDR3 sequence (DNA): TGCGCCAGCAGCTTGGGACCGGGACTAGCGGGAGGGGGGTCCTACAATGAGCAGTTCTTC. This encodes CASSLGPGLAGGGSYNEQFF.

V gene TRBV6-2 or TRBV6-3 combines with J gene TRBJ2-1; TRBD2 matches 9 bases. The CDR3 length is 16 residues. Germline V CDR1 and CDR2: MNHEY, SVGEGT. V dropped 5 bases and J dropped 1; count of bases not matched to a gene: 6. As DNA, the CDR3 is TGTGCCAGCAGTCTGCTCGGACTAGCGTCCTACAATGAGCAGTTCTTC. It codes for CASSLLGLASYNEQFF.

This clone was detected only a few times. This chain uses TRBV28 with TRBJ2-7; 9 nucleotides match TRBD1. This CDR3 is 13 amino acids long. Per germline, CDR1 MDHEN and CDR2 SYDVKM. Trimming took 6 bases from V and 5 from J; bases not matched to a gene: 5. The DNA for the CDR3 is TGTGCCAGCAGATCACAGGGGGCGCACGAGCAGTACTTC. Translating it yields CASRSQGAHEQYF.

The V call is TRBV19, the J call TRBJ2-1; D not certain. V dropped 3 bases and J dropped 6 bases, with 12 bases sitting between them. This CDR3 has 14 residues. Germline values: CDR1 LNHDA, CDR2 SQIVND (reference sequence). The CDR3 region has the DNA TGTGCCAGTAGTATGGCTACGGAGATCAATGAGCAGTTCTTC. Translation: CASSMATEINEQFF.

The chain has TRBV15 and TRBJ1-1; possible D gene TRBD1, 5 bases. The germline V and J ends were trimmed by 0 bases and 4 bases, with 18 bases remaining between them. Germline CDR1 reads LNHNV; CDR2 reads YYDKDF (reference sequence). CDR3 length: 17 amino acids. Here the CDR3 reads CATSRDRRGSGSTEAFF. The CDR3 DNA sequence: TGTGCCACCAGCAGAGATCGGAGGGGTTCGGGTAGCACTGAAGCTTTCTTT.

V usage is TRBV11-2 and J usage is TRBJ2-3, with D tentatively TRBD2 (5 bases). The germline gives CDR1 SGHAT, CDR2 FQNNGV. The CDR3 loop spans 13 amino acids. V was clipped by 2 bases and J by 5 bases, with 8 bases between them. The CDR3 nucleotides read TGTGCCAGCAGCTTAAATGCGGGAGATACGCAGTATTTT. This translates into CASSLNAGDTQYF.

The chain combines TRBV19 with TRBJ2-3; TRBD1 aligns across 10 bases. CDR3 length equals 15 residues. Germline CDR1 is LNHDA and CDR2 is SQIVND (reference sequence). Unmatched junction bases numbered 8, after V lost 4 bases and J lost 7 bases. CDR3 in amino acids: CASSTAGTGVYTQYF. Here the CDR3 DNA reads TGTGCCAGTAGTACGGCCGGGACAGGGGTATATACGCAGTATTTT.

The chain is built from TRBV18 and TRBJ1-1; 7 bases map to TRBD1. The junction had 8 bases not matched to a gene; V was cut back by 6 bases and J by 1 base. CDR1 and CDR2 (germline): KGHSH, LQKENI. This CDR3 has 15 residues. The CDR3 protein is CASSPQQGSNTEAFF. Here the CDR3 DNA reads TGTGCCAGCTCCCCCCAACAGGGGTCGAACACTGAAGCTTTCTTT. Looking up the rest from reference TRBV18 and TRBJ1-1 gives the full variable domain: NAGVMQNPRHLVRRRGQEARLRCSPMKGHSHVYWYRQLPEEGLKFMVYLQKENIIDESGMPKERFSAEFPKEGPSILRIQQVVRGDSAAYFCASSPQQGSNTEAFFGQGTRLTVV.

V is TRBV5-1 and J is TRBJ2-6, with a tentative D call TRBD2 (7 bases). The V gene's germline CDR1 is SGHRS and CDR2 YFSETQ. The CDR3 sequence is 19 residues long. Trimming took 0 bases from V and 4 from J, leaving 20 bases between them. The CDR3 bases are TGCGCCAGCAGCTTGGTGGGATCCCATCGGGGGGCGGGGGCCAACGTCCTGACTTTC. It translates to CASSLVGSHRGAGANVLTF.

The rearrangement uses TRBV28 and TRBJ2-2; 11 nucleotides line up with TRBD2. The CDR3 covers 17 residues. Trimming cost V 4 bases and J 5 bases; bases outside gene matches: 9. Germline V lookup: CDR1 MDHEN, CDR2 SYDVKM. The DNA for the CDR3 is TGTGCCAGCAGTTCCCTAACTAGCGGGAGACGGACCGGGGAGCTGTTTTTT. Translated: CASSSLTSGRRTGELFF.

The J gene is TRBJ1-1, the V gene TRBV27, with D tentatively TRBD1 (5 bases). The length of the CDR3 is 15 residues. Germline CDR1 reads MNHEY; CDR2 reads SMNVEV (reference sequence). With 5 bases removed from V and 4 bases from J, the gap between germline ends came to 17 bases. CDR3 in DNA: TGTGCCAGCAGTCCCACCGGCAGGGAGGGCACTGAAGCTTTCTTT. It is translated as CASSPTGREGTEAFF.

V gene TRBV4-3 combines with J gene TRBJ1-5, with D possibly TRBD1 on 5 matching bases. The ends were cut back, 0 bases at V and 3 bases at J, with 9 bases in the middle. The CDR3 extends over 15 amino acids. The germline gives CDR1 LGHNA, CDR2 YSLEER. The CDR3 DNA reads TGCGCCAGCAGCCAAGATAGGACACCCAATCAGCCCCAGCATTTT. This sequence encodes CASSQDRTPNQPQHF.

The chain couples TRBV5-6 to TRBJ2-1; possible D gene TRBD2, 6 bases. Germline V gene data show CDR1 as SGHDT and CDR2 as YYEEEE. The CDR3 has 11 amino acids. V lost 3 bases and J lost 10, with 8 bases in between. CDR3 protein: CASSSGEEQFF. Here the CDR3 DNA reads TGTGCCAGCAGCTCGGGAGAAGAGCAGTTCTTC. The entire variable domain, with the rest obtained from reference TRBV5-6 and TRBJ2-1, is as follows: DAGVTQSPTHLIKTRGQQVTLRCSPKSGHDTVSWYQQALGQGPQFIFQYYEEEERQRGNFPDRFSGHQFPNYSSELNVNALLLGDSALYLCASSSGEEQFFGPGTRLTVL.

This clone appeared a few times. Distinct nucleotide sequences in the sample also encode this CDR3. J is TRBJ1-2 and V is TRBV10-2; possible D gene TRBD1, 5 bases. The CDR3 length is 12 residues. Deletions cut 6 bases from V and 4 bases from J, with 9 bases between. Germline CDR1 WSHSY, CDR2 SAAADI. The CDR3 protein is CASRTDSYGYTF. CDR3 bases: TGCGCCAGCAGGACCGACAGCTATGGCTACACCTTC.

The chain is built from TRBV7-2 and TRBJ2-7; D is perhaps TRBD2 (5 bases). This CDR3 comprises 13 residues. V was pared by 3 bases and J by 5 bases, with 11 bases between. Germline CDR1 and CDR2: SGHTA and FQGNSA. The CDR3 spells CASSLAVGNEQYF. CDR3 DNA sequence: TGTGCCAGCAGCTTGGCAGTCGGGAACGAGCAGTACTTC.

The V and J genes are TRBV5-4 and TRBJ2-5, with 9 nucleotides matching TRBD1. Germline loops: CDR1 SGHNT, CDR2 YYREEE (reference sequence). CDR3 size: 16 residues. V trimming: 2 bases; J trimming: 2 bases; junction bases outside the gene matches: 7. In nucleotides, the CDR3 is TGTGCCAGCAGCTTACGGGACAGGGATAGACAAGAGACCCAGTACTTC. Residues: CASSLRDRDRQETQYF. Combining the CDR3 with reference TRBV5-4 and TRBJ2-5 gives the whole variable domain ETGVTQSPTHLIKTRGQQVTLRCSSQSGHNTVSWYQQALGQGPQFIFQYYREEENGRGNFPPRFSGLQFPNYSSELNVNALELDDSALYLCASSLRDRDRQETQYFGPGTRLLVL.

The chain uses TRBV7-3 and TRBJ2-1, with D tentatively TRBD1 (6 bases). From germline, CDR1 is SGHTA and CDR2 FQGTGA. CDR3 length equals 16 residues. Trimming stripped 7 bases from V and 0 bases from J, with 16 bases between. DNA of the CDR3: TGTGCCAGCAACGCACAAACAGGGATCTCCTACAATGAGCAGTTCTTC. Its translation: CASNAQTGISYNEQFF.

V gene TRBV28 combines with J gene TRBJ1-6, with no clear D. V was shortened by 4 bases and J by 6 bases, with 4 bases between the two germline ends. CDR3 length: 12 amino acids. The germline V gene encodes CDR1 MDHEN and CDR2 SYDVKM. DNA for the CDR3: TGTGCCAGCAGTTCGTCTAATTCACCCCTCCACTTT. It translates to CASSSSNSPLHF.